The T cell receptor beta chain described here comes from a study of blood T cell repertoires in COVID-19. Study overall: Samples representing acute and convalescent COVID-19 were sourced from the United States, Italy and Spain.

Participants' own reports of clinical history determined their cohort assignment. This CDR3 has 15 residues. V was shortened by 4 bases and J by 2 bases, with 14 bases between the two germline ends. Germline assignment: CDR1 MGHDK and CDR2 SYGVNS. The repertoire was sequenced with immunoSEQ multiplex PCR; TCRdb's copy has only in-frame clones and lacks some. The sample has 380,000 or so clones; roughly 90% are singletons. This TCR was sampled from a woman aged 40 to 55 with acute COVID-19. The rearrangement links TRBV25-1 to TRBJ1-2; maybe TRBD1 (5 bases). Sequenced: PBMCs or T cells enriched from blood (not recorded which). The DNA for the CDR3 is TGTGCCAGCAGTGGCCTTTGGGAGGGGAACTATGGCTACACCTTC. It specifies CASSGLWEGNYGYTF.